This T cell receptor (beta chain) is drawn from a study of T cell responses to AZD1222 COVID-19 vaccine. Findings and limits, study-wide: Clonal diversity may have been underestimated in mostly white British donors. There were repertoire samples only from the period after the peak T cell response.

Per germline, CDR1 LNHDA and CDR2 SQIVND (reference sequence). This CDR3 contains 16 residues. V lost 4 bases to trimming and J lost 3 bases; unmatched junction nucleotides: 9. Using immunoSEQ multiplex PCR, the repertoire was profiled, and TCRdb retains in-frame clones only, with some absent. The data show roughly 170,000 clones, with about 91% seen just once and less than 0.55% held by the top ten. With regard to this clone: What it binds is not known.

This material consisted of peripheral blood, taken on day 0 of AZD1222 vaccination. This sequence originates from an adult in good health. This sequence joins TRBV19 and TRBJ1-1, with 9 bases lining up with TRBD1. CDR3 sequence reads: CASSTGTGLRYTEAFF. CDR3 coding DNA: TGTGCCAGTAGTACCGGGACAGGGTTGCGATACACTGAAGCTTTCTTT.